This paragraph covers one TCR beta chain sequence. Time point of the sample: after trial treatment. Treatment meaning: LDRT plus nivolumab, ipilimumab, low-dose cyclophosphamide and aspirin (RACIN trial). Along with nivolumab and ipilimumab, donors received aspirin, low-dose cyclophosphamide and low-dose radiotherapy. Eligibility was restricted to patients presenting with advanced solid tumors that lacked tumor-infiltrating lymphocytes. The data were obtained in a study of low-dose radiotherapy and immunotherapy resistance in tumors. Turning to the study itself: Every two weeks, the protocol called for intravenous cyclophosphamide at 200 mg/m2. It was given one day before each radiation and immunotherapy administration. Patients were on oral aspirin 300 mg taken daily for four cycles from cycle 1 day 1.

The ends were cut back, 5 bases at V and 5 bases at J, with 15 bases in the middle. This CDR3 is 15 amino acids long. From germline, CDR1 is SGHTA and CDR2 FQGNSA. First-strand cDNA relied on TRAV- and TRBV-specific primers spanning alpha and beta chains. A constant-region primer paired with the V-primer adapter amplified TCRs over about 20 PCR cycles. TCRdb ran MiXCR on the reads and lists one entry per CDR3 protein. The table shows some 100,000 distinct CDR3 sequences, with 20% to 25% occurring only once. The genes are TRBV7-2 and TRBJ2-2, with a weak D call TRBD2 (6 bases). This receptor was identified in a female donor with ovarian cancer. The sample here was PBMCs, taken after low-dose radiotherapy plus immunotherapy. This CDR3 is CASSPPGLRTGELFF. DNA for the CDR3: TGTGCCAGCAGCCCACCGGGACTCAGAACCGGGGAGCTGTTTTTT.